The rows below give T cell receptor beta chains drawn from one sample of a study of shared clonotypes between healthy human individuals. The repertoire was sequenced with immunoSEQ multiplex PCR; TCRdb's copy has only in-frame clones and lacks some. The sample lists over 1.5 million clones; approximately 98% were seen once. Sequencing was done on a sample of naive CD4+ T cells sorted from blood. These receptors came from a man aged 30 to 39 in good health. The CDR3 runs from the conserved cysteine through the conserved F or W. A D gene is named only where the DNA matches it firmly. Size tells how often a clone was seen (once, few, many) or the class of an expanded clone, and some rows leave it out.

size: -; D: -; J: TRBJ1-2; V: TRBV4-3; CDR3: CASSQDFAGGRYGYTF; DNA: TGCGCCAGCAGCCAAGATTTCGCGGGGGGTCGGTATGGCTACACCTTC
size: -; D: TRBD2; J: TRBJ2-5; V: TRBV10-3; CDR3: CAIGAGGDETQYF; DNA: TGTGCCATCGGGGCGGGAGGTGATGAGACCCAGTACTTC
size: -; D: TRBD1; J: TRBJ1-1; V: TRBV10-1; CDR3: CASSETGGHKGAFF; DNA: TGCGCCAGCAGTGAGACAGGGGGGCATAAAGGAGCTTTCTTT
size: -; D: -; J: TRBJ1-5; V: TRBV9; CDR3: CASSVVETYSNQPQHF; DNA: TGTGCCAGCAGCGTAGTGGAGACTTATAGCAATCAGCCCCAGCATTTT
size: -; D: -; J: TRBJ2-2; V: TRBV5-1; CDR3: CASSQLVEGQTGELFF; DNA: TGCGCCAGCAGCCAGCTAGTGGAGGGCCAAACCGGGGAGCTGTTTTTT
size: -; D: -; J: TRBJ1-5; V: TRBV27; CDR3: CASSLRGNSNQPQHF; DNA: TGTGCCAGCAGTTTAAGGGGAAATAGCAATCAGCCCCAGCATTTT
size: once; D: TRBD2; J: TRBJ2-3; V: TRBV25-1; CDR3: CASSVNSNSGSPPDTQYF; DNA: TGTGCCAGCAGTGTGAACTCAAATAGCGGGAGTCCTCCAGATACGCAGTATTTT
size: -; D: TRBD2; J: TRBJ2-7; V: TRBV30; CDR3: CAWSGGRPSYEQYF; DNA: TGTGCCTGGTCAGGCGGGAGGCCTTCCTACGAGCAGTACTTC
size: -; D: -; J: TRBJ2-5; V: TRBV9; CDR3: CASSVSGQGETQYF; DNA: TGTGCCAGCAGCGTATCGGGGCAGGGAGAGACCCAGTACTTC
size: -; D: TRBD2; J: TRBJ2-1; V: TRBV6-1; CDR3: CASSERGTSGRGYNEQFF; DNA: TGTGCCAGCAGTGAGAGAGGGACTAGCGGGAGGGGCTACAATGAGCAGTTCTTC
size: -; D: -; J: TRBJ2-2; V: TRBV7-3; CDR3: CASSPAAANTGELFF; DNA: TGTGCCAGCAGCCCAGCCGCGGCGAACACCGGGGAGCTGTTTTTT
size: -; D: TRBD2; J: TRBJ2-3; V: TRBV5-1; CDR3: CASSPTSGTPDTQYF; DNA: TGCGCCAGCAGCCCAACTAGCGGGACACCAGATACGCAGTATTTT
size: -; D: TRBD1; J: TRBJ2-1; V: TRBV7-2; CDR3: CASSRDRNNEQFF; DNA: TGTGCCAGCAGCAGGGACAGGAACAATGAGCAGTTCTTC
size: -; D: TRBD1; J: TRBJ2-7; V: TRBV28; CDR3: CASSSPGQGFYEQYF; DNA: TGTGCCAGCAGTTCTCCGGGACAGGGATTCTACGAGCAGTACTTC
size: -; D: TRBD2; J: TRBJ2-7; V: TRBV28; CDR3: CASRPSGRGYEQYF; DNA: TGTGCCAGCAGACCTAGCGGGAGGGGGTACGAGCAGTACTTC
size: once; D: -; J: TRBJ2-1; V: TRBV7-2; CDR3: CASSRDTRENEQFF; DNA: TGTGCCAGCAGCAGAGACACCCGCGAGAATGAGCAGTTCTTC
size: -; D: -; J: TRBJ2-1; V: TRBV18; CDR3: CASSLPRGGNNEQFF; DNA: TGTGCCAGCTCACTTCCCAGAGGCGGTAACAATGAGCAGTTCTTC
size: -; D: TRBD1; J: TRBJ2-7; V: TRBV29-1; CDR3: CSARQGQGAHEQYF; DNA: TGCAGCGCCAGGCAGGGACAGGGTGCCCACGAGCAGTACTTC
size: -; D: -; J: TRBJ2-1; V: TRBV19; CDR3: CASSISNEQFF; DNA: TGTGCCAGTAGTATCTCCAATGAGCAGTTCTTC
size: -; D: -; J: TRBJ1-2; V: TRBV6-1; CDR3: CASSERGSPNYGYTF; DNA: TGTGCCAGCAGTGAACGGGGGAGTCCAAACTATGGCTACACCTTC
size: -; D: TRBD1; J: TRBJ2-1; V: TRBV4-1; CDR3: CASSQVTGKQFF; DNA: TGCGCCAGCAGCCAAGTGACAGGGAAGCAGTTCTTC
size: once; D: -; J: TRBJ1-1; V: TRBV30; CDR3: CAWTSSNYRAGAFF; DNA: TGTGCCTGGACCTCATCGAATTACAGGGCAGGAGCTTTCTTT
size: once; D: TRBD1; J: TRBJ1-2; V: TRBV2; CDR3: CASTRDRGSGNYGYTF; DNA: TGTGCCAGCACTAGGGACAGGGGAAGTGGCAACTATGGCTACACCTTC
size: -; D: -; J: TRBJ2-2; V: TRBV11-3; CDR3: CASSLSAGLELFF; DNA: TGTGCCAGCAGCTTGTCCGCCGGGCTAGAGCTGTTTTTT
size: -; D: -; J: TRBJ2-7; V: TRBV5-4; CDR3: CASSVQGIYEQYF; DNA: TGTGCCAGCAGTGTACAGGGAATCTACGAGCAGTACTTC
size: -; D: TRBD1; J: TRBJ2-7; V: TRBV2; CDR3: CASRLRHGTGSYEQYF; DNA: TGTGCCAGCAGGCTAAGACATGGGACAGGGTCCTACGAGCAGTACTTC
size: -; D: -; J: TRBJ1-3; V: TRBV7-2; CDR3: CASSLIFRGGSGNTIYF; DNA: TGTGCCAGCAGCTTAATATTCCGGGGCGGCTCTGGAAACACCATATATTTT